These 14 T cell receptor beta chains share one sample of origin, sequenced in a study of blood T cell repertoires in COVID-19. Some clones are missing from TCRdb's copy, which holds only in-frame ones; the method was immunoSEQ multiplex PCR. The sample has around 94,000 clones; around 90% are singletons. Sequencing used peripheral blood. All receptors derive from a man aged 45-60 years with active or convalescent COVID-19.

This sequence joins TRBV7-9 and TRBJ2-5, with D perhaps TRBD2 (6 bases). Trimming shortened V by 2 bases and J by 1 base, and 11 bases separated the two germline ends. The V gene's germline CDR1 is SEHNR and CDR2 FQNEAQ (reference sequence). This CDR3 is 15 amino acids long. CDR3 in amino acids: CASSLLMGGQETQYF. The CDR3 nucleotides are TGTGCCAGCAGCTTATTGATGGGGGGCCAAGAGACCCAGTACTTC.

The genes are TRBV10-2 and TRBJ2-1, with a tentative D call TRBD2 (6 bases). Trimming stripped 6 bases from V and 2 bases from J, with 14 bases between. CDR3 size: 15 residues. Germline CDR1 WSHSY, CDR2 SAAADI. CDR3 loop: CASRLTSSTYNEQFF. The CDR3 DNA is TGCGCCAGCAGACTGACTAGTTCTACCTACAATGAGCAGTTCTTC.

V is TRBV24-1 and J is TRBJ2-3; D uncertain. V was pared by 4 bases and J by 5 bases, with 3 bases between. Germline CDR1 is KGHDR and CDR2 is SFDVKD. This CDR3 is 11 amino acids long. Here the CDR3 reads CATSERDTQYF. The CDR3 coding sequence is TGTGCCACCAGTGAGCGAGATACGCAGTATTTT.

The CDR3 nucleotides read TGTGCCAGCAGCTTGGGGGCCGGGGGGCGCGACTATGGCTACACCTTC. Amino acid sequence: CASSLGAGGRDYGYTF. The V gene is TRBV5-5, the J gene TRBJ1-2; TRBD1 might be the D (6 bases). Germline CDR1 and CDR2: SGHKS and YYEKEE (reference sequence). The CDR3 length is 16 residues. The V end was cut by 0 bases, the J end by 3 bases, with 15 bases between.

This clone has only one observation. The chain couples TRBV12-5 to TRBJ2-5; tentative D call: TRBD2 (6 bases). Germline assignment: CDR1 LGHNT and CDR2 FRNRAP. The ends were cut back, 1 base at V and 9 bases at J, with 15 bases in the middle. The CDR3 spans 14 residues. CDR3 in amino acids: CASGLDSSRGAQYF. CDR3 DNA: TGTGCTAGTGGTTTGGACTCCTCGCGCGGGGCCCAGTACTTC. Full variable domain (missing parts from reference TRBV12-5 and TRBJ2-5): DARVTQTPRHKVTEMGQEVTMRCQPILGHNTVFWYRQTMMQGLELLAYFRNRAPLDDSGMPKDRFSAEMPDATLATLKIQPSEPRDSAVYFCASGLDSSRGAQYFGPGTRLLVL.

The chain couples TRBV28 to TRBJ1-4; TRBD1 agrees at 8 bases. The V segment lost 7 bases and the J segment 8 bases; nucleotides outside the gene matches: 12. Germline V gives CDR1 MDHEN, CDR2 SYDVKM. The CDR3 consists of 15 residues. In DNA form, the CDR3 reads TGTGCCAGCACGCTCAACAGGGGGTCGGGCGAAAAACTGTTTTTT. Its protein product is CASTLNRGSGEKLFF.

J is TRBJ2-3 and V is TRBV21-1; the tabulated D call, TRBD1, remains unverified against the DNA. TRBV21-1 is noted as a pseudogene. CDR3 length: 17 amino acids. CDR3 DNA sequence: TGTGCCAGCAAGACGGCAGGGGGCTGGTCGAGCACAGATACGCAGTATTTT. Translated, it gives CASKTAGGWSSTDTQYF.

The genes are TRBV25-1 and TRBJ1-4; 8 bases fit TRBD1. CDR3 length: 15 amino acids. Unmatched junction bases numbered 5, after V lost 3 bases and J lost 5 bases. Germline V gives CDR1 MGHDK, CDR2 SYGVNS. CDR3 sequence reads: CASSEQDRENEKLFF. The CDR3 nucleotides are TGTGCCAGCAGTGAGCAGGACAGGGAAAATGAAAAACTGTTTTTT.

The CDR3 sequence: CASSFGLAGPVSDTQYF. The CDR3 DNA follows: TGTGCCAGCAGCTTTGGACTAGCGGGTCCCGTCTCAGATACGCAGTATTTT. The rearrangement joins TRBV14 to TRBJ2-3, with 11 bases fitting TRBD2. The CDR3 is 17 residues long. Germline CDR1 and CDR2: SGHDN and FVKESK. The ends lost 5 bases at V and 4 bases at J; junction bases unmatched: 11. The entire variable domain, with the rest obtained from reference TRBV14 and TRBJ2-3, is as follows: EAGVTQFPSHSVIEKGQTVTLRCDPISGHDNLYWYRRVMGKEIKFLLHFVKESKQDESGMPNNRFLAERTGGTYSTLKVQPAELEDSGVYFCASSFGLAGPVSDTQYFGPGTRLTVL.

The V gene is TRBV10-3, the J gene TRBJ2-2; the match to TRBD1 covers 7 bases. V was pared by 5 bases and J by 3 bases, with 9 bases of the junction left unmatched. Germline assignment: CDR1 ENHRY and CDR2 SYGVKD. The length of the CDR3 is 16 residues. The CDR3 sequence is CAISIQGGGDTGELFF. Written as DNA, the CDR3 is TGTGCCATCAGTATCCAAGGGGGCGGTGACACCGGGGAGCTGTTTTTT.

V and J are TRBV4-1 and TRBJ2-5; TRBD2 matches at 11 bases. The V gene end was trimmed by 0 bases and the J gene end by 5 bases; junction bases not matched to a gene: 5. The CDR3 runs 16 residues. Germline lookup yields CDR1 MGHRA and CDR2 YSYEKL. CDR3 nucleotides: TGCGCCAGCAGCCAAGAGCTAGCGGGGGGCCTGGAGACCCAGTACTTC. Its protein is CASSQELAGGLETQYF.

The J gene is TRBJ1-4, the V gene TRBV4-1; maybe TRBD1 (5 bases). Trimming removed 1 base from V and 8 bases from J, with 17 bases in between. Germline loops: CDR1 MGHRA, CDR2 YSYEKL. CDR3 length: 16 residues. CDR3 region: CASSQVRGGAYEKLFF. CDR3 bases: TGCGCCAGCAGCCAAGTACGTGGAGGGGCGTACGAAAAACTGTTTTTT.

The CDR3 loop is CASSPGANQPQHF. The CDR3 nucleotides are TGTGCCAGCAGCCCCGGAGCGAATCAGCCCCAGCATTTT. The J gene is TRBJ1-5, the V gene TRBV3-1 (or the pseudogene TRBV3-2); D is ambiguous. This CDR3 comprises 13 residues. Per germline, CDR1 LGHDT and CDR2 YNNKEL (reference sequence). Between the trimmed V and J ends, which lost 4 bases and 4 bases, there was a span of 8 bases.

This chain connects TRBV9 to TRBJ2-7, with 7 bases matching TRBD1. Per germline, CDR1 SGDLS and CDR2 YYNGEE. The J segment lost 4 bases and the V segment lost 4 bases, leaving 2 bases of the junction unmatched. The CDR3 totals 12 residues. The CDR3 DNA follows: TGTGCCAGCAGCTCACAGGGGTACGAGCAGTACTTC. It yields the protein CASSSQGYEQYF.